These 14 T cell receptor beta chains came from one sample sequenced in a study of type 1 regulatory T cells listed by TCRdb under 2021. These reads were obtained on an Illumina MiSeq. Through fastp at Q25 and MiXCR, TCRdb rebuilt clones from the public reads, retaining in-frame beta chains. Entries that share a CDR3 protein sequence are merged under the most common genes and DNA. The sample table records about 42,000 distinct CDR3 sequences; 12% of these occur just once. The ten top clones hold 7% to 9% of the sample. These receptors' antigens are unknown. Sequences were obtained from cultured non-Tr1 T cells, either the whole culture or a sorted T cell fraction (not recorded which). Read against the paper, the sample's cell subset or site label means: non-Tr1 population from the T-allo10 product. These receptor sequences come from a human donor in good health.

About this clonotype: At one end the junction does not follow the germline gene, possibly because of a read error. The chain carries TRBV5-1 and TRBJ1-5; D not resolved. Germline V CDR1 and CDR2: SGHRS, YFSETQ. The CDR3 has 14 amino acids. The CDR3 DNA reads as TGCGCCAGCAGCTTGGGGTCAGGAAGTCAGCCCCAGAATTTT. Amino acids: CASSLGSGSQPQNF.

This clonotype appeared a few times. The V and J genes are TRBV20-1 and TRBJ2-1; TRBD2 matches 8 bases. The J segment lost 8 bases and the V segment lost 0 bases, leaving 9 bases of the junction unmatched. In germline, CDR1 is DFQATT, CDR2 SNEGSKA (reference sequence). The CDR3 has 15 residues. In DNA form, the CDR3 reads TGCAGTGCTAGAGATCAAGCGGGAGTAGGATATGAGCAGTTCTTC. Protein: CSARDQAGVGYEQFF.

In its sample, this clonotype ranks as medium-sized. This chain links TRBV29-1 with TRBJ2-3; D perhaps matches TRBD2 (5 bases). Germline-derived CDR1 and CDR2 are SQVTM and ANQGSEA. This CDR3 region has 12 residues. Trimming left V 3 bases short and J 4 bases short, with 8 bases between. The CDR3 nucleotides read TGCAGCGTTGATCGGGGATCAGATACGCAGTATTTT. It specifies CSVDRGSDTQYF.

In this sample, this clonotype turned up a few times. The chain uses TRBV5-1 and TRBJ2-2, with D unresolved. This CDR3 has 14 amino acids. Trimming left V 4 bases short and J 0 bases short, with 7 bases between. The germline V gene encodes CDR1 SGHRS and CDR2 YFSETQ. The CDR3 sequence: CASSATANTGELFF. The DNA for the CDR3 is TGCGCCAGCAGCGCCACAGCGAACACCGGGGAGCTGTTTTTT.

This clonotype appeared many times. This chain joins TRBV25-1 and TRBJ1-6; a weak D match, TRBD1 (5 bases). The germline V gene encodes CDR1 MGHDK and CDR2 SYGVNS. Trimming took 8 bases from V and 9 from J, leaving 17 bases between them. The CDR3 spans 14 residues. The CDR3 here is CASRDWGLSSPLHF. Written as DNA, the CDR3 is TGTGCCAGCCGAGATTGGGGGTTAAGTTCACCCCTCCACTTT.

The genes are TRBV5-1 and TRBJ2-1; 7 bases line up with TRBD2. The CDR3 is 15 amino acids. J was trimmed by 4 bases and V by 1 base; bases with no gene match: 5. Germline CDR1 SGHRS, CDR2 YFSETQ. The CDR3 nucleotides read TGCGCCAGCAGCTTGCGGGGGGACCTTTACAATGAGCAGTTCTTC. This gives the protein CASSLRGDLYNEQFF.

This clonotype appeared many times. V is TRBV7-2 and J is TRBJ2-5; D remains unclear. This CDR3 has 14 residues. Looked up from germline, CDR1 is SGHTA and CDR2 is FQGNSA. Trimming removed 5 bases at V and 5 bases at J, with 15 bases between. The CDR3 nucleotides are TGTGCCAGCAGCCCCCTCACAGCCAGGGAGACCCAGTACTTC. This gives the protein CASSPLTARETQYF.

In its sample, this clonotype was seen many times. This chain links TRBV6-1 with TRBJ1-5; 7 bases agree with TRBD1. This CDR3 has 14 amino acids. The J segment lost 4 bases and the V segment lost 6 bases, leaving 6 bases of the junction unmatched. CDR1 and CDR2 (germline): MNHNS, SASEGT. The CDR3 DNA is TGTGCCAGCAGGCCTGGACAGGAAAATCAGCCCCAGCATTTT. Its translation is CASRPGQENQPQHF.

The CDR3 here is CASSYSVGAGLTPQHF. The CDR3 DNA is TGTGCCAGCAGTTACTCGGTCGGGGCAGGGTTGACGCCCCAGCATTTT. The chain links TRBV6-6 to TRBJ1-5, with D maybe TRBD1 (5 bases). CDR1 is MNHNY, CDR2 SVGAGI, per germline (reference sequence). V shed 0 bases and J shed 9 bases, with 18 bases lying between them. The CDR3 sequence is 16 residues long.

Turning to this clonotype: At one end, the junction sequence differs from germline, possibly due to a read error. The V call is TRBV5-1, the J call TRBJ2-1, with 9 bases lining up with TRBD2. The CDR3 has 16 residues. CDR1 is SGHRS, CDR2 YFSETQ, per germline. The CDR3 reads CASSLAGLATGNEQLF. CDR3 nucleotides: TGCGCCAGCAGCTTGGCCGGACTAGCGACGGGCAATGAGCAGCTCTTC.

This clonotype has a count of ten or more. This chain joins TRBV7-2 and TRBJ2-7; 8 bases align to TRBD2. Losses at the gene ends were 2 bases for V and 7 bases for J; bases not matched to a gene: 1. The CDR3 has 12 residues. Germline lookup yields CDR1 SGHTA and CDR2 FQGNSA. The CDR3, as DNA: TGTGCCAGCAGCTTATTAGCGGGAGAGCAGTACTTC. It encodes CASSLLAGEQYF. The entire variable domain, with the rest obtained from reference TRBV7-2 and TRBJ2-7, is as follows: GAGVSQSPSNKVTEKGKDVELRCDPISGHTALYWYRQSLGQGLEFLIYFQGNSAPDKSGLPSDRFSAERTGGSVSTLTIQRTQQEDSAVYLCASSLLAGEQYFGPGTRLTVT.

This clonotype was observed a few times. V usage is TRBV12-3 or TRBV12-4 and J usage is TRBJ2-5; a possible D gene is TRBD2 (5 bases). CDR3 length equals 14 residues. With 6 bases removed from V and 1 base from J, the gap between germline ends came to 12 bases. The CDR3 bases are TGTGCCAGCAGCACTTCAGCGGTCCAAGAGACCCAGTACTTC. This codes for CASSTSAVQETQYF.

This clonotype was picked up many times. This sequence joins TRBV27 and TRBJ2-7; no reliable D call. Germline V gene sequence: CDR1 MNHEY, CDR2 SMNVEV (reference sequence). Trimming stripped 0 bases from V and 6 bases from J, with 6 bases between. The CDR3 consists of 12 residues. CDR3 coding DNA: TGTGCCAGCAGTTTATCTTTCCTCGAGCAGTACTTC. Its translation is CASSLSFLEQYF.

With respect to this clonotype: One end of the junction does not line up with germline, which may come from a read error. V is TRBV10-3 and J is TRBJ2-1; unclear D gene. Germline CDR1 ENHRY, CDR2 SYGVKD. The CDR3 contains 12 residues. Written as DNA, the CDR3 is TGTGTCATCAGTGAAAAGAAGCTTGAGCAGTTCTTC. Translating gives CVISEKKLEQFF.